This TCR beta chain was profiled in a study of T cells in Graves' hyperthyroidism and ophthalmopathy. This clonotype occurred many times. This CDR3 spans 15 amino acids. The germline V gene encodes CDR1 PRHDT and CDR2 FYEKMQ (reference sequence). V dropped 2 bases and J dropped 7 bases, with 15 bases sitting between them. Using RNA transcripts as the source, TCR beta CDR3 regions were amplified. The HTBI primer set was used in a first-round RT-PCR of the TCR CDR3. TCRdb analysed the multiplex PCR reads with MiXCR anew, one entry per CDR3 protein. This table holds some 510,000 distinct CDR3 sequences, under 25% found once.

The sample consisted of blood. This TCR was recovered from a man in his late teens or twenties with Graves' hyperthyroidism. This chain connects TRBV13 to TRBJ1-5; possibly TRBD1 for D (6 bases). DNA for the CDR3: TGTGCCAGCAGCTTAAGGGCGGGGGGCGGACAGCCCCAGCATTTT. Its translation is CASSLRAGGGQPQHF.